The present entry profiles one T cell receptor beta chain with its context. The target of this receptor is not known. There are no base qualities to consult, and no much larger clone falls within one base. Library method: the immunoSEQ multiplex PCR assay. For the multiplex PCR, a mixture combining 60 forward primers for TCR Vbeta segments and 13 reverse primers for TCR Jbeta segments was used. The CDR3 region of rearranged TCR beta genes was amplified from genomic DNA with a multiplex PCR assay. The Illumina HiSeq System was used to sequence the amplified TCR beta libraries as 87-base-pair reads. The study's processing was this. In a later analysis, some 80 million unique TCR beta chains were counted across the roughly 700 repertoires, and roughly 10 million of these chains were shared by at least two donors. To remove PCR and sequencing errors, raw reads were error-corrected and collapsed into unique sequences using a nearest-neighbor algorithm that merged closely related sequences. Alignment of CDR3 sequences to IMGT reference sequences was used to assign V, D and J gene segments. For a sequence to be retained, at least a six-nucleotide match to both a V gene segment and a J gene segment was required. A rearrangement counted as productive if the CDR3 had no stop codons and remained in frame with V and J, and every other rearrangement counted as non-productive. Following IMGT convention, CDR3 was defined as the stretch from the second conserved V-encoded cysteine up to the conserved J-encoded phenylalanine. The earlier analysis of roughly 590 of the donors excluded sequences that lacked an unambiguous match to a single V gene segment. An earlier analysis of about 590 of the donors classified V segments as functional when productive rearrangements were above 56.7% and as segregating when the standard deviation between donors was above 5%. A statistical classification framework was built for diagnosing cytomegalovirus status from the catalog of TCR beta chain sequences. V and J gene assignment, in a later analysis, came from comparing TCR nucleotide sequences with IMGT/GENE-DB human TR gene sequences. The TCRdist pipeline was used in a later analysis to assign CDR3 sequences and most-parsimonious VDJ recombination scenarios. In a later analysis, every TCR beta chain was defined by the combination of its CDR3 amino acid sequence and its V-gene family, and reads without a unique V-gene family were dropped. As a way to deal with suspected cross-contamination and a sequencing artifact, a later analysis dropped 592 nucleotide sequences that were highly shared and had low generation probability. In a later analysis, a clonal expansion index was calculated for each public chain from normalized within-repertoire ranks of inferred template counts. A later analysis computed generation probabilities with a VDJ recombination model fitted to out-of-frame rearrangements, and checked the results against IGoR. A later analysis scored TCR-TCR, TCR-HLA and TCR-CMV co-occurrence with hypergeometric tests, applying a repertoire-size bias correction to TCR pairs. A later analysis estimated false discovery rates by permuting HLA or CMV assignments 20 times. A later analysis grouped co-occurring TCRs with DBSCAN, adding TCRdist sequence similarity when clustering within HLA-allele-positive subsets. Co-occurrence clustering excluded repertoires with fewer than 30,000 or more than 120,000 public chains, plus five with anomalous nucleotide sharing. This immuneACCESS table, as held by TCRdb, lists in-frame sequences with V and J called but not all clones. Of the missing ones, under half trace to an unresolved V gene in checked studies; the others have no known cause. The DNA gave D and trimming, while V, J and clone size come from that table. Counted in this sample were roughly 120,000 clones; 65% to 80% of them appeared once. The ten largest clones add up to about 32% of the sample.

The sample is drawn from a study of cytomegalovirus exposure and HLA in healthy donors (dated by TCRdb to 2017 to 2019). Regarding the study in general: In an earlier analysis of under 600 of the donors, less than 350 Gb of sequence data and 100 million or so unique TCR beta sequences from about 190 million T cells were reported. A later genetic analysis took genome-wide SNP genotypes for about 55% of the roughly 700 donors and used that subset as a discovery cohort. Using immunosequencing, the study profiled T cell repertoires from 500 to 800 subjects and related those repertoires to cytomegalovirus serostatus. A separate validation cohort of roughly 120 different subjects was used in addition to the approximately 610-subject first cohort. An early release covering 500 to 750 HLA-typed donors comprised about 290 gigabases of sequencing data and around 86 million unique TCR sequences. Among 300 to 450 genotyped donors of the cohort, an average of roughly 240,000 unique TCR beta nucleotide sequences were sequenced per donor, about a sixth of them non-productive. Five DR-DQ haplotypes were treated as single units for association and clustering because of strong linkage in the cohort. An earlier analysis of nearly 600 of the donors applied high-throughput TCR beta sequencing to assess whether each TCR beta V gene segment acted as functional or pseudogenic. Class I and class II HLA loci were covered by the typing at four-digit resolution. The aim of the study was to test whether cataloging public T cell receptors could identify signatures of past pathogen exposure. Donor age, sex, ethnicity and CMV serostatus were compiled together with the repertoire data. A later analysis re-examined previously published TCR beta repertoires from more than 550 donors and added high-resolution HLA genotyping to investigate patterns of TCR occurrence. The number of donors typed differed by locus, with 629-630 for A, B, C, DRB1 and DQB1, over 500 for DQA1, over 600 for DPA1, and 450 to 480 for DPB1. All discovery cohort repertoires had been generated using a single sequencing platform. To predict cytomegalovirus infection status, the study brought together high-throughput TCR immunosequencing, statistical association of individual TCRs with disease status, and machine learning. Rather than using new phenotypic data, the later analysis identified candidate immune exposures from TCR beta sequences and from how often those sequences occurred across donors. The genetic ancestry cluster associated with self-reported Caucasian donors included over 65% of the approximately 400 genotyped donors.

In total, 500 to 700 healthy bone marrow donors made up the cohort. At the time of sampling, every cohort member was nominally healthy, though immune exposures that went unrecorded were likely present. The donor tested CMV seropositive, placing the donor among the 289 seropositive members of the cohort. A peripheral blood sample was collected from each donor, and TCR beta sequencing was performed on peripheral blood mononuclear cells. The Qiagen DNeasy Blood Extraction Kit was used to extract genomic DNA from the blood cell samples. The CDR3 numbers 14 residues from cysteine through phenylalanine. The CDR3 DNA has 42 bases and is translated from base 1. Trimming takes 5 bases from V and 6 bases from J, and the germline ends sit 14 bases apart. The germline V gene gives CDR1 as SGHRS and CDR2 as YFSETQ. General findings and caveats noted by the study authors: At a false discovery rate of 0.05, a later analysis linked 16,000 or so TCR beta sequences to specific HLA alleles. Compared with the approximately 700-donor mean, donors in an Asian-associated ancestry cluster had fewer N-insertions in productive TCRs, according to a later genetic analysis. In an earlier analysis of some 500 of the donors, most TCR beta V segments appeared in productive rearrangements about 87% or about 30% of the time, broadly matching IMGT annotations. In a later analysis, several top co-occurrence clusters were reported to appear linked to parvovirus B19, influenza, CMV and Epstein-Barr virus. When HLA alleles, especially DR and DQ, strongly co-occurred, attributing TCR associations to individual alleles was difficult. The cohort was sequenced for TCR beta chains only, and without alpha or paired-chain data the features that could be detected were limited. In a later analysis, HLA-associated TCR beta chains were found to be more clonally expanded and to have lower generation probabilities than equally common non-associated chains. The only immune exposure information available for the cohort was CMV serostatus. Some IMGT-functional V segments, including TRBV6-2 and TRBV6-3, could not be told apart with the 87-base-pair reads, so those segments were excluded. The earlier analysis of 450 to 700 of the donors excluded 15 to 20 rarely observed V segments, including chromosome 9 orphons, because counts were too low. In vitro tests confirmed that a few of the cytomegalovirus-associated TCR beta chains recognize cytomegalovirus antigens. Correlated functional status among segregating V segments might reflect linkage disequilibrium, but an unknown experimental factor could not be ruled out. A later genetic analysis associated a missense DCLRE1C variant with V-gene and J-gene trimming of TCR beta chains, and an independent cohort replicated the association. A further reported finding was that TCR beta sequences accurately predicted the HLA-A and HLA-B alleles for most subjects in the first cohort. Because HLA typing was unavailable for some donors at each locus, only the typed subset was used in association tests. While some public TCRs were present in many individuals, most TCR sequences turned up only very rarely across donors. A cluster of highly shared sequence variants was judged likely to be a technical artifact of the sequencing pipeline. The authors suggested that the approach could potentially be generalized to other disease states and immunological phenotypes. Most CMV-associated TCR beta chains appeared to be HLA-restricted in a later analysis, and the HLA associations seemed to be driven largely by CMV exposure. The study listed 170 or so TCR beta chains as associated with cytomegalovirus. The classifier was reported to diagnose cytomegalovirus status with high specificity and sensitivity in both the original and validation cohorts. Sequencing depth was assumed to be roughly uniform across donors in the presence/absence analyses, though that assumption may not hold. According to a later analysis, TCR association rates differed among HLA loci, with DRB1 alleles showing the most associated TCRs and HLA-C alleles showing the fewest.

The sequence was collected from a man between 60 and 75 years old in good health and CMV-seropositive. Sample: PBMCs. Recombination linked TRBV5-1 to TRBJ2-2; matching of 6 bases hints at TRBD1 as the D gene. In nucleotides, the sequence is TGCGCCAGCAGACCGGGCCCAGGGGCCGGGGAGCTGTTTTTT. The resulting protein is CASRPGPGAGELFF.